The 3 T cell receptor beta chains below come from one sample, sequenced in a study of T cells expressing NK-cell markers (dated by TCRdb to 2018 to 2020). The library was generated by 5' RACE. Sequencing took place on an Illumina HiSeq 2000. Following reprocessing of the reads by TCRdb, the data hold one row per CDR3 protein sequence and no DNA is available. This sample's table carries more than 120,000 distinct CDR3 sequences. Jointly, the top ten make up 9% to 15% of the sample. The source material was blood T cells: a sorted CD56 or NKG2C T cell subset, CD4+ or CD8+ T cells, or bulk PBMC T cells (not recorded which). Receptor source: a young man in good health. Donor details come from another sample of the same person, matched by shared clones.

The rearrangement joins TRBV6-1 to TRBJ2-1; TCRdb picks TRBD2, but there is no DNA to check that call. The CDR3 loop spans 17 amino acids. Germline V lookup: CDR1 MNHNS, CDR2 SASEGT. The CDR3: CASSLYSGRSPYNEQFF.

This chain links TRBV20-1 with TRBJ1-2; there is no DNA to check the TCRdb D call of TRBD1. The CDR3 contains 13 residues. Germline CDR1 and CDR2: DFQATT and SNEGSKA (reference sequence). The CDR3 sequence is CSAREGEKYGYTF.

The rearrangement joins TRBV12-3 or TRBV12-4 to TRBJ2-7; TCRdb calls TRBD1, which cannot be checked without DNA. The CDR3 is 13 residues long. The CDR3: CASSLPLFDEQYF.